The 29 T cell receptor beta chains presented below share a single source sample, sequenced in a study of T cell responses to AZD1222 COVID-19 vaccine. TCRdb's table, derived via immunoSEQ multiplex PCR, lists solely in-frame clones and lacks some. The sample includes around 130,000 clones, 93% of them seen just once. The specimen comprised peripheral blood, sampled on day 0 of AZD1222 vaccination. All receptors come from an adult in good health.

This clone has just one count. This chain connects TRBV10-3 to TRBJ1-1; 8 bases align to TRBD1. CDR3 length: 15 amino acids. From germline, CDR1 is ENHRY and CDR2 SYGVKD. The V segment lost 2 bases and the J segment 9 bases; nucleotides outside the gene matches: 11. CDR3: CAISERGQAEVKAFF. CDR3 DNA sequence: TGTGCCATCAGTGAGAGGGGACAGGCGGAAGTTAAAGCTTTCTTT.

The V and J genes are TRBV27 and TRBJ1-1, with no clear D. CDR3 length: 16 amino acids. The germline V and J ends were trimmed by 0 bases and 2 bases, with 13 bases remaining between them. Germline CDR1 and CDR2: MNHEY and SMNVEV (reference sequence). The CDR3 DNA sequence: TGTGCCAGCAGTTTATCGTTAGGGATGATTAACACTGAAGCTTTCTTT. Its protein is CASSLSLGMINTEAFF.

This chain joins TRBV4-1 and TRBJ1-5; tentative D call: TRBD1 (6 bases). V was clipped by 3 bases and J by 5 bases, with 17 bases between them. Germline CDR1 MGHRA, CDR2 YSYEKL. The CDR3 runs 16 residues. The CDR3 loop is CASSHDQGMPDQPQHF. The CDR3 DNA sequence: TGCGCCAGCAGCCATGATCAGGGGATGCCGGATCAGCCCCAGCATTTT.

The CDR3, as DNA: TGTGCCATCAGTGAGGCTAGCGCGAGTTCTGGGGCCAACGTCCTGACTTTC. Translation: CAISEASASSGANVLTF. The V and J genes are TRBV10-3 and TRBJ2-6; D possibly corresponds to TRBD2 (6 bases). V lost 2 bases, J lost 1 base, and 12 bases lay in between. The CDR3 is 17 residues long. Germline CDR1 is ENHRY and CDR2 is SYGVKD.

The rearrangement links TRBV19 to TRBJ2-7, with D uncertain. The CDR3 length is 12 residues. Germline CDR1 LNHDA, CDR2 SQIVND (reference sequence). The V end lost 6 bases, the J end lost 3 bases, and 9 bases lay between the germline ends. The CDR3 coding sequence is TGTGCCAGTAGCAAAGGTAACTACGAGCAGTACTTC. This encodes CASSKGNYEQYF.

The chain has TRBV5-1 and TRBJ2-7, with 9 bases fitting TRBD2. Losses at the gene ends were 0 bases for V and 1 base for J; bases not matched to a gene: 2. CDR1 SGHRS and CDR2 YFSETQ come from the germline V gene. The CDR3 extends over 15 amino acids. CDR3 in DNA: TGCGCCAGCAGCTTGGTGGCGGGAGGGTCCTACGAGCAGTACTTC. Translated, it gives CASSLVAGGSYEQYF.

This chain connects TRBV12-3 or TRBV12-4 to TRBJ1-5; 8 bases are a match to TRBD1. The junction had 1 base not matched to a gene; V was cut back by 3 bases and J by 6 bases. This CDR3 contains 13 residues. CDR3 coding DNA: TGTGCCAGCAGTTTGACAGGGGTTCAGCCCCAGCATTTT. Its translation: CASSLTGVQPQHF.

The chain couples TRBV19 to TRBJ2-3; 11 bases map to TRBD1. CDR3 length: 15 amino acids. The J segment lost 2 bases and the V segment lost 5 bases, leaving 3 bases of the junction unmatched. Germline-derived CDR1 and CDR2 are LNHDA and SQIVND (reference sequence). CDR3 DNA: TGTGCCAGTAGTGTCGGACAGGGGGCCACAGATACGCAGTATTTT. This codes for CASSVGQGATDTQYF.

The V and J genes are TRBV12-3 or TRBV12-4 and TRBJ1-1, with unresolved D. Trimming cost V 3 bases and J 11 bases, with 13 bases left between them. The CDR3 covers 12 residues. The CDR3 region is CASSLTVLGAFF. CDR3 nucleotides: TGTGCCAGCAGTTTGACCGTTTTAGGGGCTTTCTTT.

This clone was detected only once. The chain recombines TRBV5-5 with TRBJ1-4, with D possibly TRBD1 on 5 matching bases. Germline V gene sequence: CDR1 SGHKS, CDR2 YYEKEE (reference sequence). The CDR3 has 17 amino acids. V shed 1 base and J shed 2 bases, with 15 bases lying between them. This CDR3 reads CASSLYGAQATNEKLFF. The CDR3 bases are TGTGCCAGCAGCTTGTACGGGGCCCAGGCGACTAATGAAAAACTGTTTTTT.

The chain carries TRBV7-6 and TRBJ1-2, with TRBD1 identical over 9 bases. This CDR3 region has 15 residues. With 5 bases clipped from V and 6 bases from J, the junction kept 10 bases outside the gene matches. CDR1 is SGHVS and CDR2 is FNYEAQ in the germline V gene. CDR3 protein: CASSKQGAGSDGYTF. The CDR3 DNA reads TGTGCCAGCAGCAAACAGGGGGCTGGGAGCGATGGCTACACCTTC.

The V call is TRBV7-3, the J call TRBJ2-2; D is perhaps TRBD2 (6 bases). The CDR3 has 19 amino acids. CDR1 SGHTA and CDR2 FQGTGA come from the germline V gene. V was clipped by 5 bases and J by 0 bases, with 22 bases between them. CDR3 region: CASSPGVASSFANTGELFF. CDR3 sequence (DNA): TGTGCCAGCAGCCCGGGGGTAGCTAGCTCGTTCGCGAACACCGGGGAGCTGTTTTTT.

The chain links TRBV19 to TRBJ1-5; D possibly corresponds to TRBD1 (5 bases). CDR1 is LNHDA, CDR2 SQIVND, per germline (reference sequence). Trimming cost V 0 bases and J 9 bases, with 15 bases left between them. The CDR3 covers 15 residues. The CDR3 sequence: CASSIEARGEMPQHF. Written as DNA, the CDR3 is TGTGCCAGTAGTATAGAGGCCCGGGGGGAGATGCCCCAGCATTTT.

Here the CDR3 reads CAYRTGRNEKLFF. CDR3 DNA: TGTGCCTACCGGACAGGCCGTAATGAAAAACTGTTTTTT. The rearrangement joins TRBV30 to TRBJ1-4; 7 bases are a match to TRBD1. This CDR3 has 13 amino acids. Germline lookup yields CDR1 GTSNPN and CDR2 SVGIG (reference sequence). V gave up 7 bases and J gave up 4 bases; unmatched junction bases: 6.

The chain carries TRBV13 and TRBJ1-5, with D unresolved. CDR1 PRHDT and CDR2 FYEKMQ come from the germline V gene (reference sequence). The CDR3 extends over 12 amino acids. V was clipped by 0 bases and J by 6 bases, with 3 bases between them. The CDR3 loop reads CASSLGFQPQHF. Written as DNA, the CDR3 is TGTGCCAGCAGCTTAGGCTTTCAGCCCCAGCATTTT.

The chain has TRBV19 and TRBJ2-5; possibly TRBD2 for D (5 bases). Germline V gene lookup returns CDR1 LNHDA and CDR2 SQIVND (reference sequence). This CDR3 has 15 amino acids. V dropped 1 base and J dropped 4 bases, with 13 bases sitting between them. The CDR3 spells CASSIASGVGETQYF. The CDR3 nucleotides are TGTGCCAGTAGTATAGCGAGCGGCGTCGGAGAGACCCAGTACTTC.

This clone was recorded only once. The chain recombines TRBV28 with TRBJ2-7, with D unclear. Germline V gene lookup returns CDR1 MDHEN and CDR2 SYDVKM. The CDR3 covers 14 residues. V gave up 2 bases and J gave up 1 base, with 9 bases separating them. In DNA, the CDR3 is TGTGCCAGCAGTTTACTTTCGGTTTCCTACGAGCAGTACTTC. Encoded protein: CASSLLSVSYEQYF.

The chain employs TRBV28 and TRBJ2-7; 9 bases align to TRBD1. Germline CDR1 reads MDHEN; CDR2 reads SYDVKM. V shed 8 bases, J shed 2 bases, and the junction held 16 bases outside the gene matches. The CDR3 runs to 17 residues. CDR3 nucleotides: TGTGCCAGCCGACGGCCCTATGGGACAGGGCGCGCCTACGAGCAGTACTTC. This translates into CASRRPYGTGRAYEQYF.

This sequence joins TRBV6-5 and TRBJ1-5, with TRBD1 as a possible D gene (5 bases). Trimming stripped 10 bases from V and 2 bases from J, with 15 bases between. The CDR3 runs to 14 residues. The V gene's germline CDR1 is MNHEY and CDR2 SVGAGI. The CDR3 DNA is TGTGCCACTGCTGGGGACCGCGGCAATCAGCCCCAGCATTTT. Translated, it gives CATAGDRGNQPQHF.

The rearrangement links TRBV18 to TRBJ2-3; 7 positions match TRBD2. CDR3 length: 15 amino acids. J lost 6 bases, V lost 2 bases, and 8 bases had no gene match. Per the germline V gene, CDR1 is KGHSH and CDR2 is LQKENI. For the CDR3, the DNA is TGTGCCAGCTCACCAATGGGGGGGATGTTGGATACGCAGTATTTT. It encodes CASSPMGGMLDTQYF.

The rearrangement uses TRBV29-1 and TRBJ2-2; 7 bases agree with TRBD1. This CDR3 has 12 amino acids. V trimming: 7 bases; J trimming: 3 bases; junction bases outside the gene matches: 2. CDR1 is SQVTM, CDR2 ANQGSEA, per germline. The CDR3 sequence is CSGGQYTGELFF. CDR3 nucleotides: TGCAGCGGGGGACAGTACACCGGGGAGCTGTTTTTT.

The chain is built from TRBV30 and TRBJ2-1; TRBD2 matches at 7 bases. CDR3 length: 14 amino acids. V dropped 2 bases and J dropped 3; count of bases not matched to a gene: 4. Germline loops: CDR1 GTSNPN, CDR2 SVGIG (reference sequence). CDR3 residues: CAWSPGGGYNEQFF. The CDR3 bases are TGTGCCTGGAGTCCCGGCGGGGGCTACAATGAGCAGTTCTTC.

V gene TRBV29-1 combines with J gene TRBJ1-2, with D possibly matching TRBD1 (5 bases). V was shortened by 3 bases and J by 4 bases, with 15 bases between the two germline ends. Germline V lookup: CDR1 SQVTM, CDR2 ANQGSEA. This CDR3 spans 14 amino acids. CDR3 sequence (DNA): TGCAGCGTTGAGTTGGGGGGAAAAGTCTATGGCTACACCTTC. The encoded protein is CSVELGGKVYGYTF.

The DNA of the CDR3 is TGTGCCACCAGCAGCTCCGGGACAGGACGGCGAGCTTTCTTT. This sequence encodes CATSSSGTGRRAFF. The V call is TRBV15, the J call TRBJ1-1, with 8 bases fitting TRBD1. V lost 3 bases, J lost 10 bases, and 10 bases stayed unmatched. Germline-derived CDR1 and CDR2 are LNHNV and YYDKDF (reference sequence). The CDR3 is made up of 14 amino acids.

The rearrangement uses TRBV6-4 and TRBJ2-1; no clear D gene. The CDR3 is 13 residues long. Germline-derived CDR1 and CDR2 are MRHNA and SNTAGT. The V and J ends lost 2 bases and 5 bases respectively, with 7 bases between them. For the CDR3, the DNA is TGTGCCAGCAGTGACGTTATGGACAATGAGCAGTTCTTC. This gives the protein CASSDVMDNEQFF.

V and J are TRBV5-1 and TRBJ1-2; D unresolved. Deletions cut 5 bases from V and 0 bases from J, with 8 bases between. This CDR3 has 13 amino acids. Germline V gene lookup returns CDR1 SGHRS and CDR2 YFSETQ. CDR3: CASSGFSNYGYTF. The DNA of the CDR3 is TGCGCCAGCAGTGGTTTCTCTAACTATGGCTACACCTTC. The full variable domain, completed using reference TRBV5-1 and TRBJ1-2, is KAGVTQTPRYLIKTRGQQVTLSCSPISGHRSVSWYQQTPGQGLQFLFEYFSETQRNKGNFPGRFSGRQFSNSRSEMNVSTLELGDSALYLCASSGFSNYGYTFGSGTRLTVV.

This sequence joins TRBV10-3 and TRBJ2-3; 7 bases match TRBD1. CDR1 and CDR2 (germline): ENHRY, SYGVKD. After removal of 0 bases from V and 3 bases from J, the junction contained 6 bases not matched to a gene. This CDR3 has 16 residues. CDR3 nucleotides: TGTGCCATCAGTGAGTCCAGGAACAGGGGTACAGATACGCAGTATTTT. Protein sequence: CAISESRNRGTDTQYF.

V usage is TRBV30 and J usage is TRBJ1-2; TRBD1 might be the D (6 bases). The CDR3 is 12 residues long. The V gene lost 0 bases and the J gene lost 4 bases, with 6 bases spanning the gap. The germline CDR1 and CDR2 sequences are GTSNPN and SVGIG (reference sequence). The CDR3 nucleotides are TGTGCCTGGAGTGTCAGGGGCTATGGCTACACCTTC. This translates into CAWSVRGYGYTF. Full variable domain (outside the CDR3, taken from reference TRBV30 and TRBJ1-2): SQTIHQWPATLVQPVGSPLSLECTVEGTSNPNLYWYRQAAGRGLQLLFYSVGIGQISSEVPQNLSASRPQDRQFILSSKKLLLSDSGFYLCAWSVRGYGYTFGSGTRLTVV.

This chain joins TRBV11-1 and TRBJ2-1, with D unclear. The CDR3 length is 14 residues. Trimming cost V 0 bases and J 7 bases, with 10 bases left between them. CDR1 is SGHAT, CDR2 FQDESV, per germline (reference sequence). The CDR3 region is CASSLAGWGNEQFF. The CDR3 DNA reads TGTGCCAGCAGCTTAGCTGGATGGGGAAATGAGCAGTTCTTC.